This entry concerns a single T cell receptor (beta chain). The data were obtained in a study of blood T cell repertoires in COVID-19. Per the authors' pipeline: Cell counts per sample came from amplifying reference gene primers. Assay used: immunoSEQ multiplex PCR; TCRdb lists only in-frame clones, some missing. The DNA was the basis for D and trimming; V, J and clone size are from that table. The sample has 89,000 or so clones, 89% seen once; the top ten hold 2.5% to 3.5%. Followed over time, Seattle patients had been enrolled while infection was active. Input material: peripheral blood. The source of this sequence is a man in his fifties with COVID-19, enrolled during active disease.

CDR3 protein: CASSLGTGQGYTDTQYF. In DNA form, the CDR3 reads TGTGCCAGCAGCTTGGGTACTGGACAGGGGTACACAGATACGCAGTATTTT. The V and J genes are TRBV5-4 and TRBJ2-3; TRBD1 agrees at 9 bases. There are 17 residues in the CDR3. The V gene end was trimmed by 0 bases and the J gene end by 2 bases; junction bases not matched to a gene: 7. The germline V gene encodes CDR1 SGHNT and CDR2 YYREEE (reference sequence).